This record looks at one T cell receptor beta chain sequence and its context. The data are from a study of blood T cell repertoires in COVID-19. Libraries were prepared by immunoSEQ multiplex PCR; TCRdb keeps only in-frame clonotypes and omits some of them. The sample yields some 290,000 clones, 81% seen once. The TCR originated in a woman aged 55 to 70 with active or convalescent COVID-19. The sequencing input was peripheral blood.

CDR3 nucleotide sequence: TGTGCCAGCTCACCAGGTGTCCGGAATGAAAAACTGTTTTTT. Encoded protein: CASSPGVRNEKLFF. The chain couples TRBV18 to TRBJ1-4; D remains unclear. This CDR3 is 14 amino acids long. Trimming stripped 2 bases from V and 5 bases from J, with 9 bases between. The V gene's germline CDR1 is KGHSH and CDR2 LQKENI.